The sequence of this T cell receptor (beta chain) was determined in a study of blood T cell repertoires in COVID-19. Study as a whole: In each case, the material was cDNA or gDNA derived from T cells, B-cell-depleted T cells, or PBMCs.

J lost 3 bases, V lost 3 bases, and 3 bases had no gene match. This CDR3 has 16 residues. Germline-derived CDR1 and CDR2 are SGDLS and YYNGEE. Profiling relied on immunoSEQ multiplex PCR, and the TCRdb table lists in-frame clones only, not all of them. The sample holds about 73,000 clones, approximately 71% seen once. The chain carries TRBV9 and TRBJ1-4; 12 bases are shared with TRBD1. This clonotype originated in a man in his 70s with COVID-19, enrolled during active disease. Sequenced material: peripheral blood. CDR3 in amino acids: CASSAGQGAANEKLFF. In DNA, the CDR3 is TGTGCCAGCAGCGCGGGACAGGGGGCGGCTAATGAAAAACTGTTTTTT.